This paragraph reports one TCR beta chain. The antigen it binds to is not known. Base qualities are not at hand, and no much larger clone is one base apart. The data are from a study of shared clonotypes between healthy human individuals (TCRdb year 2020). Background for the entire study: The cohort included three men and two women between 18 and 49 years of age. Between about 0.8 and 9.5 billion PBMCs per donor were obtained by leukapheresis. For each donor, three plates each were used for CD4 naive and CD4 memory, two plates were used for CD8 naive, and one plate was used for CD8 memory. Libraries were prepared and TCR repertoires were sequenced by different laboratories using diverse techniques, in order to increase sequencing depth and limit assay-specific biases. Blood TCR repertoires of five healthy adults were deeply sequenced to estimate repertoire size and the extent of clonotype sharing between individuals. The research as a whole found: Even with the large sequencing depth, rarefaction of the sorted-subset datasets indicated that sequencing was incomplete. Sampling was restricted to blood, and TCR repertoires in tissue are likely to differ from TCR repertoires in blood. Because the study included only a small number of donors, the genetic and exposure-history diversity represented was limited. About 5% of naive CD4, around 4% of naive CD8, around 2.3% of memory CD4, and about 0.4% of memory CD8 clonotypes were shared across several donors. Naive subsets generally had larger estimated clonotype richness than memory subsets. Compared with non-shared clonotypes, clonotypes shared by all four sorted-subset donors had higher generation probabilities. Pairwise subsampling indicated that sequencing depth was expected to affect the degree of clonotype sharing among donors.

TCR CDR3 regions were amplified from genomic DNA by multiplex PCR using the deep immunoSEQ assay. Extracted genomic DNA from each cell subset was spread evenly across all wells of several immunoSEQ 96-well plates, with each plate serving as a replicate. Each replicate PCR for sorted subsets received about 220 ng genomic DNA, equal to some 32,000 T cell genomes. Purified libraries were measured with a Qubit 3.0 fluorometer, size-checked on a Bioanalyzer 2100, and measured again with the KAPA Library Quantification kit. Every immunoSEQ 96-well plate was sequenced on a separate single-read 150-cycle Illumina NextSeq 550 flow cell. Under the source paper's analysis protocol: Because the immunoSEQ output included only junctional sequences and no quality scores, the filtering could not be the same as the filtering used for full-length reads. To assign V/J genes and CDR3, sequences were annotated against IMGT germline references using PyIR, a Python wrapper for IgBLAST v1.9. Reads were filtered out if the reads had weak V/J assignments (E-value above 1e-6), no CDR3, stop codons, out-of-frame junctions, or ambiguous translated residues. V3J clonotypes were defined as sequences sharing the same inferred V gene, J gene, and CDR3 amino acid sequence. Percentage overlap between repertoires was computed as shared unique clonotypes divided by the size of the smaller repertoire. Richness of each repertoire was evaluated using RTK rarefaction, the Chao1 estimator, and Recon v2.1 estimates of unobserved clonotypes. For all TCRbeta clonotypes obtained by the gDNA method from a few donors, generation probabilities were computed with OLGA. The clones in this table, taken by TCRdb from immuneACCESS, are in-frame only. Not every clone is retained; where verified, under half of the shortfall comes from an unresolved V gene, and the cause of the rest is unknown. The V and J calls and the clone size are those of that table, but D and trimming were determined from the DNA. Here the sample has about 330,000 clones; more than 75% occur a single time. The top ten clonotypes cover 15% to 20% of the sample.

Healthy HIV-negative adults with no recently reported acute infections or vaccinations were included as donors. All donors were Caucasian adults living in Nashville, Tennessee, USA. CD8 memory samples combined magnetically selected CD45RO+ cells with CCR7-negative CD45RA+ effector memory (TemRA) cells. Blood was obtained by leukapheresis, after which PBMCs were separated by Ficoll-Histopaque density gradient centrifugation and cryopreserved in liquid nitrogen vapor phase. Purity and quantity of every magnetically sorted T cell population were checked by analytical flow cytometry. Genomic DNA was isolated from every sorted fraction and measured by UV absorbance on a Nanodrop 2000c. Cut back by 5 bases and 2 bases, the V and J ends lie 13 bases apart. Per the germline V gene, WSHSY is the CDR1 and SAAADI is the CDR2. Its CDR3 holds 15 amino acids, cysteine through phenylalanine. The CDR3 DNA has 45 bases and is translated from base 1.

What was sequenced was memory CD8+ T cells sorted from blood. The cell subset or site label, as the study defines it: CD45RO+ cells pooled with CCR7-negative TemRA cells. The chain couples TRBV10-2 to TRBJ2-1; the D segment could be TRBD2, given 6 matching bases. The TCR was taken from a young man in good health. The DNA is TGCGCCAGCAGTTCCGGGACTGTACCCTACAATGAGCAGTTCTTC. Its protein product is CASSSGTVPYNEQFF.